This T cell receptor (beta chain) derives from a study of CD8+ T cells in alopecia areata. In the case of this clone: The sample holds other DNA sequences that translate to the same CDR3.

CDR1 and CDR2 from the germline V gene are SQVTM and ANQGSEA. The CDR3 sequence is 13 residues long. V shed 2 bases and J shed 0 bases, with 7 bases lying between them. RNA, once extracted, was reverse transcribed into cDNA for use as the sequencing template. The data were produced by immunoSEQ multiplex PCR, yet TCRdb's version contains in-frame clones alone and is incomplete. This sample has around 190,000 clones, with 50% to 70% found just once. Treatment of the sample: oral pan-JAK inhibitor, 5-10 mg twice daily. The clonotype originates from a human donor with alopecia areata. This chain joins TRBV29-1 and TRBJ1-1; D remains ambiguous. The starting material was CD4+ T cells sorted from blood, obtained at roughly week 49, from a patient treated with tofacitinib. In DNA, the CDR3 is TGCAGCGTTGAAAGGCTAATGAACACTGAAGCTTTCTTT. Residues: CSVERLMNTEAFF. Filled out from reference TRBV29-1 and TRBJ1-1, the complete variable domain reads SAVISQKPSRDICQRGTSLTIQCQVDSQVTMMFWYRQQPGQSLTLIATANQGSEATYESGFVIDKFPISRPNLTFSTLTVSNMSPEDSSIYLCSVERLMNTEAFFGQGTRLTVV.